Detailed here is one T cell receptor beta chain. What it recognizes is unknown. CDR1 SQVTM and CDR2 ANQGSEA come from the germline V gene. The V end was cut by 7 bases, the J end by 3 bases, with 16 bases between. CDR3 length equals 14 residues. Assay: immunoSEQ multiplex PCR; the TCRdb copy retains only in-frame clones and omits some. The data contain roughly 170,000 clones, about 87% of them singletons. The sample belongs to a study of radiation and T cells in renal cell carcinoma. Overall study results and limits: No pretreatment tumor biopsies were available for baseline clonotypes. Top tumor clonotypes rose in blood 2 weeks post-radiation, then contracted.

Noted time point: blood 4 weeks post-SBRT, at nephrectomy. Described treatment: 15 Gy SBRT to primary tumor, nephrectomy 4 weeks later. Serial blood draws occurred at baseline and 2 and 4 weeks post-SBRT. This renal cell carcinoma was of the clear cell type. This clonotype originated in a woman aged 50 to 65 with renal cell carcinoma. The source was blood, collected from a patient whose treatment included radiotherapy and nephrectomy. The V call is TRBV29-1, the J call TRBJ1-3, with D unresolved. The CDR3 here is CSASPSVDGNTIYF. The CDR3 DNA sequence: TGCAGCGCCTCCCCTTCCGTGGATGGAAACACCATATATTTT.